One sample yielded the 8 T cell receptor beta chains listed below, sequenced in a study of blood T cell repertoires in COVID-19. The repertoire was sequenced with immunoSEQ multiplex PCR; TCRdb's copy has only in-frame clones and lacks some. The table records 140,000 or so clones, 65% to 90% of them present only once. Sequencing was carried out using peripheral blood. All receptors come from a human donor in a cohort sampled during active COVID-19.

The chain couples TRBV7-9 to TRBJ2-7, with D uncertain. Per the germline V gene, CDR1 is SEHNR and CDR2 is FQNEAQ (reference sequence). The V end was cut by 4 bases, the J end by 0 bases, with 7 bases between. The CDR3 contains 13 residues. CDR3 region: CASSWLLSYEQYF. The DNA for the CDR3 is TGTGCCAGCAGCTGGTTACTCTCCTACGAGCAGTACTTC.

This chain connects TRBV5-1 to TRBJ2-1; 11 bases are a match to TRBD2. Germline values: CDR1 SGHRS, CDR2 YFSETQ. The V gene end was trimmed by 1 base and the J gene end by 7 bases; junction bases not matched to a gene: 19. CDR3 length: 20 amino acids. The CDR3 sequence: CASSLRRQGSTSGRGNEQFF. The CDR3 coding sequence is TGCGCCAGCAGCTTGCGCCGACAGGGATCAACTAGCGGGAGAGGGAATGAGCAGTTCTTC.

The chain links TRBV28 to TRBJ1-2; no reliable D call. The CDR3 is 14 amino acids. Germline CDR1 MDHEN, CDR2 SYDVKM. V gave up 2 bases and J gave up 2 bases, with 9 bases separating them. CDR3 in amino acids: CASSLISGNYGYTF. DNA for the CDR3: TGTGCCAGCAGTTTAATCAGCGGGAACTATGGCTACACCTTC.

This chain links TRBV11-2 with TRBJ1-2, with TRBD1 matching 9 bases. The CDR3 runs to 15 residues. The trim removed 6 bases at V and 3 bases at J, leaving 8 bases unmatched. Germline V gives CDR1 SGHAT, CDR2 FQNNGV. As DNA, the CDR3 is TGTGCCAGCAGACGTCCCGGGACAGGGTACTATGGCTACACCTTC. Its translation: CASRRPGTGYYGYTF.

This chain links TRBV7-3 with TRBJ2-5, with 7 bases that match TRBD1. Germline V gives CDR1 SGHTA, CDR2 FQGTGA. The CDR3 has 13 amino acids. J gave up 2 bases and V 5 bases, and 2 bases lay outside the gene matches. CDR3 amino acids: CASSKGQQETQYF. The DNA for the CDR3 is TGTGCCAGCAGCAAGGGACAGCAAGAGACCCAGTACTTC.

The rearrangement joins TRBV7-9 to TRBJ2-7; 9 positions match TRBD1. The J segment lost 5 bases and the V segment lost 4 bases, leaving 12 bases of the junction unmatched. Germline assignment: CDR1 SEHNR and CDR2 FQNEAQ (reference sequence). The CDR3 totals 16 residues. The CDR3, as DNA: TGTGCCAGCAGCTCGCTTGTGGGACAGGGTTTGGACGAGCAGTACTTC. It encodes CASSSLVGQGLDEQYF.

CDR3 sequence reads: CASSLGSGSYNEQFF. The CDR3 bases are TGTGCCAGCAGCTTAGGCAGCGGGTCCTACAATGAGCAGTTCTTC. The chain couples TRBV7-9 to TRBJ2-1; TRBD2 is a possible D gene (6 bases). CDR1 and CDR2 (germline): SEHNR, FQNEAQ (reference sequence). Trimming took 1 base from V and 1 from J, leaving 8 bases between them. The CDR3 extends over 15 amino acids.

This clone was observed a single time. The chain combines TRBV7-2 with TRBJ1-3; 10 bases fit TRBD1. The CDR3 runs to 17 residues. Germline V gene lookup returns CDR1 SGHTA and CDR2 FQGNSA. The V gene end was trimmed by 3 bases and the J gene end by 0 bases; junction bases not matched to a gene: 5. The CDR3 sequence is CASSFMTGGTSGNTIYF. The CDR3 DNA is TGTGCCAGCAGCTTCATGACAGGGGGCACCTCTGGAAACACCATATATTTT.